The present entry profiles one T cell receptor (beta chain) with its context. This specimen comes from a study of human T cells and chemical hapten exposure. Study summary: TCR yields per sample varied mostly from small pooled library volume differences.

Individual cDNA molecules received unique molecular identifiers in the library. As originally analysed: Per sample, the median was about 95,000 TCRs, with values from around 24,000 to 710,000. TCRdb redid the calling of the 5' RACE reads with MiXCR, one entry per CDR3 protein. For this entry, the V and J calls and clone size follow TCRdb and not the study's own pipeline. Here the sample spans tens of thousands of distinct CDR3 sequences, 7.7% being singletons. Before extraction, the whole blood was not fractionated, and total RNA was taken from it. The sequence came from a male donor in good health.

The CDR3 DNA is TGTGCCAGCAGCTTGCAACGCGGCAGGGAAGCTTTCTTT. Its translation: CASSLQRGREAFF. This chain links TRBV5-8 with TRBJ1-1; D not resolved. Germline CDR1 reads SGHTS; CDR2 reads YDEGEE. The CDR3 loop spans 13 amino acids. V was clipped by 1 base and J by 8 bases, with 12 bases between them. Combining the CDR3 with reference TRBV5-8 and TRBJ1-1 gives the whole variable domain EAGVTQSPTHLIKTRGQQATLRCSPISGHTSVYWYQQALGLGLQFLLWYDEGEERNRGNFPPRFSGRQFPNYSSELNVNALELEDSALYLCASSLQRGREAFFGQGTRLTVV.